This T cell receptor beta chain was documented in a study of blood T cell repertoires in COVID-19. Across the whole study: Acute and convalescent COVID-19 specimens originated in the United States, Italy and Spain. T cells, B-cell-depleted T cells, or PBMCs provided the cDNA or gDNA that served as material.

This CDR3 spans 17 amino acids. Germline lookup yields CDR1 MNHEY and CDR2 SMNVEV (reference sequence). V lost 5 bases and J 5 bases, leaving 24 bases between the germline ends. Source study methods: The assay estimated nucleated cells by amplifying reference gene primers. Sequencing used immunoSEQ multiplex PCR; TCRdb keeps in-frame clones, though not all of them. That table is the source of V, J and clone size, and D and trimming were worked out from the DNA. The table records roughly 250,000 clones, about 88% of them present only once. This receptor was taken from a woman aged 35 to 49 who had recovered from COVID-19. This rearrangement joins TRBV27 to TRBJ2-5; a possible D gene is TRBD1 (6 bases). Input material: peripheral blood. CDR3 DNA sequence: TGTGCCAGCAGTCCATCCCGGGACACGGGTTTAGGGGAGACCCAGTACTTC. Residues: CASSPSRDTGLGETQYF.